The subject of this entry is one TCR beta chain. The antigen is unknown. This sample was taken from a study of cytomegalovirus exposure and HLA in healthy donors. Study results and caveats: Reportedly, diagnosis of cytomegalovirus status by the classifier showed high specificity and sensitivity.

The assay was immunoSEQ multiplex PCR, and TCRdb's table has in-frame clones only and misses some. The sample gives 250,000 or so clones, around 91% of which show up once; 0.37% is in the top ten. CDR1 and CDR2 from the germline V gene are SGHDT and YYEEEE. This CDR3 comprises 16 residues. V dropped 0 bases and J dropped 3 bases, with 12 bases sitting between them. The chain combines TRBV5-6 with TRBJ1-4; TRBD1 might be the D (5 bases). The source of this sequence is a woman aged 18-30 years in good health and CMV-seronegative. The sample comprised PBMCs. CDR3 DNA: TGTGCCAGCAGCTTGGTGCAGGGCGCGGCTAATGAAAAACTGTTTTTT. Residues: CASSLVQGAANEKLFF.